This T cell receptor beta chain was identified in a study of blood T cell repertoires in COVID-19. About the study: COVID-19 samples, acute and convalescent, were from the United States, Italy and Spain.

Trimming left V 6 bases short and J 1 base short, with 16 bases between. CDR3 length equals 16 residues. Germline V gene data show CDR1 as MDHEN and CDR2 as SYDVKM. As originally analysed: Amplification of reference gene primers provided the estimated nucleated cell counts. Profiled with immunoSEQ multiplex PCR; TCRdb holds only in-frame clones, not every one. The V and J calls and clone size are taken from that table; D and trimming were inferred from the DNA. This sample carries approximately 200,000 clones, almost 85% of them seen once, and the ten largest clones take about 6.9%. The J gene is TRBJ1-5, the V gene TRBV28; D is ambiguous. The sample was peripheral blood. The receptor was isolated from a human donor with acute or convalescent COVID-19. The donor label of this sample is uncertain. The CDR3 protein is CASSWGGRRSNQPQHF. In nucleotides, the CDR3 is TGTGCCAGCAGCTGGGGAGGCAGGAGAAGCAATCAGCCCCAGCATTTT.